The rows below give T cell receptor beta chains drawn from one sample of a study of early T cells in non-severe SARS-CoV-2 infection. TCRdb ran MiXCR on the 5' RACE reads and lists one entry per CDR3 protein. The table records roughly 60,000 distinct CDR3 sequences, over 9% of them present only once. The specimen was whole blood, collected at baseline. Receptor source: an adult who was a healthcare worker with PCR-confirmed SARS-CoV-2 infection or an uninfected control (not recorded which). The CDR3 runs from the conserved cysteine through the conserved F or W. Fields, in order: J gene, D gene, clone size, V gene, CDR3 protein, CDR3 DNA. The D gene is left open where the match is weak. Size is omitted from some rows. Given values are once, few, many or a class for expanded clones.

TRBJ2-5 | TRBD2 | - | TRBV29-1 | CSAGLAETQYF | TGCAGCGCTGGACTAGCCGAGACCCAGTACTTC
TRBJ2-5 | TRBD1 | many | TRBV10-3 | CATHGARGLAKETQYF | TGTGCCACCCATGGCGCTAGGGGGCTTGCAAAAGAGACCCAGTACTTC
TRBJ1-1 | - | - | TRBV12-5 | CASGLVPNTEAFF | TGTGCTAGTGGTTTGGTACCGAACACTGAAGCTTTCTTT
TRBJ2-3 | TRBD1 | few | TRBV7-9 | CASSPGTGMSDTQYF | TGTGCCAGCAGCCCCGGGACAGGGATGTCAGATACGCAGTATTTT
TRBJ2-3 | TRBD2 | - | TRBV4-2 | CASSQAEAGGRNTQYF | TGTGCCAGCAGCCAAGCGGAAGCGGGGGGCCGAAATACGCAGTATTTT
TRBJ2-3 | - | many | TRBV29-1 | CSVGGAGGTDTQYF | TGCAGCGTTGGGGGGGCCGGAGGCACAGATACGCAGTATTTT
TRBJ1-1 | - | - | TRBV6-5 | CASSLSGTEAFF | TGTGCCAGCAGCCTATCGGGCACTGAAGCTTTCTTT
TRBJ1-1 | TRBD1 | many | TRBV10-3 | CASDRGDTEAFF | TGTGCCAGCGACAGGGGTGACACTGAAGCTTTCTTT
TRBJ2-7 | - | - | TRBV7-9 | CASSLSGREYEQYF | TGTGCCAGCAGCTTATCGGGCAGGGAGTACGAGCAGTACTTC
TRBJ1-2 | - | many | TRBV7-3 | CASSPGAGLLGYTF | TGTGCCAGCAGCCCGGGGGCGGGGTTGCTTGGCTACACCTTC
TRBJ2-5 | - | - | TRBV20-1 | CSAGLETQYF | TGCAGTGCTGGTCTCGAAACCCAGTACTTC
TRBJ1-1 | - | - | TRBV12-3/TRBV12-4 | CASRPEVLSNTEAFF | TGTGCCAGCAGGCCGGAGGTCCTGTCGAACACTGAAGCTTTCTTT
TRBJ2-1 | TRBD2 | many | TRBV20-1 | CSAGLAGGQRKEQFF | TGCAGTGCTGGGTTAGCGGGGGGGCAACGGAAAGAGCAGTTCTTC
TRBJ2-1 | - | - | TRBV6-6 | CASSYSKGGSSYNEQFF | TGTGCCAGCAGTTACTCGAAGGGCGGTAGCTCCTACAATGAGCAGTTCTTC
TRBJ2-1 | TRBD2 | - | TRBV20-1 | CSALGLAGWVEQFF | TGCAGTGCCCTAGGACTAGCGGGTTGGGTTGAGCAGTTCTTC
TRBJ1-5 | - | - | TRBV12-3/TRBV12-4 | CASSLRAGQGINQPQHF | TGTGCCAGCAGTTTAAGGGCAGGGCAGGGAATCAATCAGCCCCAGCATTTT
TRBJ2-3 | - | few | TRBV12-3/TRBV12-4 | CASSPGGTQYF | TGTGCCAGCAGTCCCGGTGGTACGCAGTATTTT
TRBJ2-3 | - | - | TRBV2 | CASSDVRATNTPDTQYF | TGTGCCAGCAGTGATGTAAGGGCCACAAACACACCAGATACGCAGTATTTT
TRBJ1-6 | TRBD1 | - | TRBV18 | CASSPDRVSNSSLHF | TGTGCCAGCTCACCCGACAGGGTAAGTAATTCATCCCTCCACTTT
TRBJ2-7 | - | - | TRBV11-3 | CASSERGDYEQYF | TGTGCCAGCAGCGAAAGGGGTGACTACGAGCAGTACTTC
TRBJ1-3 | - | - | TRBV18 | CASSPPTRAGNTIYF | TGTGCCAGCTCACCACCCACCAGAGCTGGAAACACCATATATTTT
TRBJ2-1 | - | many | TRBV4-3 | CASSRHNSDEQFF | TGCGCCAGCAGCCGCCATAACTCGGATGAGCAGTTCTTC